A selection of T cell receptor beta chains follows, all from one sample in a study of T cell repertoires in cytomegalovirus infection. MiXCR was run by TCRdb on the reads, yielding one entry per CDR3 protein. This sample has more than 650,000 distinct CDR3 sequences; approximately 34% occur once, and the top ten carry around 2.8%. Sequencing was done on a sample of PBMCs. These receptors came from a human donor in good health (CMV status not recorded). Some clones in this sample may be carry-over from other donors' samples. CDR3s include the opening cysteine and the closing phenylalanine or tryptophan. The order of the fields is D gene, clone size, CDR3 length, J gene, V gene, CDR3 protein, CDR3 DNA. The D gene is left open where the match is weak. Clone sizes are given selectively: once, few, many, or a class where the clone is expanded.

TRBD1 | few | 15 | TRBJ2-5 | TRBV6-2/TRBV6-3 | CASSYPRQGQETQYF | TGTGCCAGCAGTTACCCCCGACAGGGCCAAGAGACCCAGTACTTC
. | . | 12 | TRBJ2-3 | TRBV12-3/TRBV12-4 | CASKRVTDTQYF | TGTGCCAGCAAGCGGGTCACAGATACGCAGTATTTT
. | . | 15 | TRBJ1-5 | TRBV10-3 | CAISAGEALNQPQHF | TGTGCCATCTCAGCCGGGGAGGCACTCAATCAGCCCCAGCATTTT
. | few | 16 | TRBJ1-2 | TRBV2 | CASTQGANPLNYGYTF | TGTGCCAGCACACAGGGTGCGAATCCTCTTAACTATGGCTACACCTTC
. | few | 11 | TRBJ1-2 | TRBV6-1 | CAAFQGDGYTF | TGTGCCGCATTCCAGGGCGATGGCTACACCTTC
. | few | 11 | TRBJ2-1 | TRBV7-9 | CASKRENEQFF | TGTGCCAGCAAGAGGGAGAATGAGCAGTTCTTC
. | . | 14 | TRBJ2-3 | TRBV7-9 | CASSLAHGTDTQYF | TGTGCCAGCAGCTTAGCGCATGGCACAGATACGCAGTATTTT
TRBD1 | . | 15 | TRBJ1-5 | TRBV19 | CASTWGQLSNQPQHF | TGTGCCAGTACCTGGGGACAGCTAAGCAATCAGCCCCAGCATTTT
. | . | 14 | TRBJ2-7 | TRBV7-8 | CASSPLWGKGEQYF | TGTGCCAGCAGCCCACTCTGGGGAAAGGGGGAGCAGTACTTC
TRBD2 | many | 15 | TRBJ2-3 | TRBV6-1 | CASSTAGTYTDTQYF | TGTGCCAGCAGCACAGCGGGGACGTATACAGATACGCAGTATTTT
. | . | 15 | TRBJ1-1 | TRBV28 | CASSPLGGPNTEAFF | TGTGCCAGCAGTCCCCTGGGGGGCCCGAACACTGAAGCTTTCTTT
. | few | 15 | TRBJ2-1 | TRBV28 | CASSIMGGPYNEQFF | TGTGCCAGCAGTATCATGGGTGGGCCCTACAATGAGCAGTTCTTC
TRBD2 | . | 17 | TRBJ2-7 | TRBV20-1 | CSAWAGTSGRGGYEQYF | TGCAGTGCTTGGGCCGGGACTAGCGGGAGAGGCGGCTACGAGCAGTACTTC
. | . | 14 | TRBJ1-4 | TRBV12-3/TRBV12-4 | CASSFSGRNEKLFF | TGTGCCAGCAGTTTTTCCGGGAGGAATGAAAAACTGTTTTTT
TRBD1 | few | 17 | TRBJ2-7 | TRBV28 | CASSLAVVGRGLGEQYF | TGTGCCAGCAGTTTAGCGGTCGTCGGCAGGGGGCTTGGGGAGCAGTACTTC
. | . | 16 | TRBJ2-6 | TRBV28 | CASSLFRSSGANVLTF | TGTGCCAGCAGTTTATTCCGGAGCTCTGGGGCCAACGTCCTGACTTTC
TRBD1 | . | 14 | TRBJ2-7 | TRBV20-1 | CSARQGAGGYEQYF | TGCAGTGCGAGACAGGGGGCTGGAGGCTACGAGCAGTACTTC
TRBD1 | few | 15 | TRBJ2-1 | TRBV7-8 | CASSFDRGQYDEQFF | TGTGCCAGCAGCTTCGACAGGGGGCAGTACGATGAGCAGTTCTTC
TRBD1 | few | 16 | TRBJ2-2 | TRBV5-6 | CASSYGTGVFTGELFF | TGTGCCAGCAGCTACGGGACAGGGGTATTTACCGGGGAGCTGTTTTTT
TRBD1 | . | 15 | TRBJ1-2 | TRBV7-3 | CASSFSTGFNYGYTF | TGTGCCAGCAGCTTCTCGACAGGGTTCAACTATGGCTACACCTTC
TRBD2 | . | 17 | TRBJ2-1 | TRBV27 | CASSLGTAAGAGNEQFF | TGTGCCAGCAGTTTAGGGACGGCAGCGGGAGCTGGAAATGAGCAGTTCTTC
. | . | 11 | TRBJ1-1 | TRBV20-1 | CSARGRPEAFF | TGCAGTGCTAGGGGGCGGCCTGAAGCTTTCTTT
. | few | 17 | TRBJ1-1 | TRBV7-9 | CASSLDDNWGAGTEAFF | TGTGCCAGCAGCTTAGATGATAACTGGGGGGCAGGCACTGAAGCTTTCTTT
. | . | 15 | TRBJ1-1 | TRBV7-9 | CASSLDRTSNTEAFF | TGTGCCAGCAGCTTAGATAGGACAAGTAACACTGAAGCTTTCTTT
. | many | 16 | TRBJ1-4 | TRBV5-5 | CASSLSPGTVYEKLFF | TGTGCCAGCAGCTTGAGTCCCGGGACTGTGTATGAAAAACTGTTTTTT
. | few | 15 | TRBJ1-5 | TRBV6-6 | CASSYIGASNQPQHF | TGTGCCAGCAGTTATATAGGAGCTAGCAATCAGCCCCAGCATTTT
. | few | 14 | TRBJ1-3 | TRBV6-5 | CASSSGGPGNTIYF | TGTGCCAGCAGTTCGGGAGGGCCTGGAAACACCATATATTTT
. | many | 17 | TRBJ2-1 | TRBV7-2 | CASSLVPRGSIYNEQFF | TGTGCCAGCAGCTTAGTCCCCAGGGGCTCTATCTACAATGAGCAGTTCTTC
TRBD1 | . | 13 | TRBJ1-1 | TRBV29-1 | CSVRGQMNTEAFF | TGCAGCGTCAGGGGACAGATGAACACTGAAGCTTTCTTT
. | . | 13 | TRBJ1-2 | TRBV12-3/TRBV12-4 | CASSFYSLYGYTF | TGTGCCAGCAGTTTCTACAGTCTATATGGCTACACCTTC
TRBD1 | . | 14 | TRBJ2-5 | TRBV29-1 | CSVGNRGQGETQYF | TGCAGCGTCGGGAACAGGGGGCAGGGAGAGACCCAGTACTTC
. | many | 11 | TRBJ2-5 | TRBV7-2 | CASSRQETQYF | TGTGCCAGCAGCCGGCAAGAGACCCAGTACTTC
TRBD2 | . | 17 | TRBJ2-5 | TRBV20-1 | CSASPLASGRAGETQYF | TGCAGTGCTAGCCCCCTAGCTAGCGGGAGGGCCGGGGAGACCCAGTACTTC
TRBD1 | many | 16 | TRBJ1-5 | TRBV28 | CASREGQEGSNQPQHF | TGTGCCAGCAGGGAAGGACAGGAGGGGAGCAATCAGCCCCAGCATTTT
TRBD1 | . | 16 | TRBJ1-6 | TRBV7-3 | CASSSLGQAAGSPLHF | TGTGCCAGCAGCTCCTTAGGACAGGCAGCGGGGTCACCCCTCCACTTT
. | . | 14 | TRBJ1-1 | TRBV5-4 | CASSLAAGFTEAFF | TGTGCCAGCAGCTTGGCCGCGGGATTCACTGAAGCTTTCTTT
. | . | 13 | TRBJ2-7 | TRBV28 | CASSLWQEGEQYF | TGTGCCAGCAGTTTGTGGCAGGAGGGTGAGCAGTACTTC
. | . | 15 | TRBJ1-2 | TRBV4-1 | CASSPGWGGNYGYTF | TGCGCCAGCAGCCCCGGATGGGGCGGAAACTATGGCTACACCTTC
. | few | 15 | TRBJ2-2 | TRBV12-3/TRBV12-4 | CASRRTAQNTGELFF | TGTGCCAGTCGTAGGACAGCCCAGAACACCGGGGAGCTGTTTTTT
. | few | 16 | TRBJ2-1 | TRBV4-1 | CASRPRSDTRYHEQFF | TGCGCCAGCAGACCTAGGAGCGATACCCGATACCATGAGCAGTTCTTC
. | . | 13 | TRBJ1-4 | TRBV20-1 | CSASRGFGEKLFF | TGCAGTGCGTCCAGGGGTTTTGGTGAAAAACTGTTTTTT
TRBD2 | . | 14 | TRBJ2-7 | TRBV5-4 | CASSFSGRGSEQYF | TGTGCCAGCAGCTTTAGCGGGAGGGGGTCCGAGCAGTACTTC
. | few | 13 | TRBJ2-5 | TRBV28 | CASSLSGIETQYF | TGTGCCAGCAGTTTATCAGGGATAGAGACCCAGTACTTC
TRBD1 | many | 18 | TRBJ1-5 | TRBV7-8 | CASSTPGQGDIMDWPQHF | TGTGCCAGCAGCACCCCTGGACAGGGGGACATTATGGATTGGCCCCAGCATTTT
. | few | 13 | TRBJ1-1 | TRBV20-1 | CSARDYRDTEAFF | TGCAGTGCTAGAGACTATCGGGACACTGAAGCTTTCTTT
. | . | 14 | TRBJ2-3 | TRBV28 | CASRDFTSTDTQYF | TGTGCCAGCAGGGACTTTACTAGCACAGATACGCAGTATTTT
. | . | 13 | TRBJ1-5 | TRBV7-3 | CASSSFANQPQHF | TGTGCCAGCAGCTCTTTCGCGAATCAGCCCCAGCATTTT
. | . | 16 | TRBJ2-1 | TRBV7-2 | CASSLTTPRARNEQLF | TGTGCCAGCAGCTTAACCACCCCTCGAGCTCGCAATGAGCAGTTATTC